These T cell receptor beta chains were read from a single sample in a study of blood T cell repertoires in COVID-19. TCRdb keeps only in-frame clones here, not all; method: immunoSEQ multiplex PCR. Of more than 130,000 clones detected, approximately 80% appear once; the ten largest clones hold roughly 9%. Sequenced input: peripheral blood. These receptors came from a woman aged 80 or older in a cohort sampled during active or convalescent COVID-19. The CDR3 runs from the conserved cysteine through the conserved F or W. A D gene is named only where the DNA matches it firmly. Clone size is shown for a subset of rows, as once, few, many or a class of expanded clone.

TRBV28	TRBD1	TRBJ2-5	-	TGTGCCAGCAACGTACAGGGGCCCCAAGAGGCCCAGTACTTC	CASNVQGPQEAQYF
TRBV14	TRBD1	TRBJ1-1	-	TGTGCCAGCAGCCAAGACGGAACCAGGACAGGGCGGGGGTGGAACACTGAAGCTTTCTTT	CASSQDGTRTGRGWNTEAFF
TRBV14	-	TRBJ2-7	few	TGTGCCAGCAGCCATGACCGGGTTAGCGAGCAGTACTTC	CASSHDRVSEQYF
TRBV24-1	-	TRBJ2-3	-	TGTGCCACCAGTGAAGGAAAGGGAGAGGTTGCAGATACGCAGTATTTT	CATSEGKGEVADTQYF
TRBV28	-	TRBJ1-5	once	TGTGCCAGCAGTGGTCAGGGGCTTAGTATTCAGCCCCAGCATTTT	CASSGQGLSIQPQHF
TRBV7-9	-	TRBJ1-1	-	TGTGCCAGCAGGAACAGGGACAACACTGAAGCTTTCTTT	CASRNRDNTEAFF
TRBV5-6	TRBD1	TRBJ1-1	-	TGTGCCAGCAGCACAGGGGGCTTTAACACTGAAGCTTTCTTT	CASSTGGFNTEAFF
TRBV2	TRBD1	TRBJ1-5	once	TGTGCCAGCAGTGAAGGGACAGGGGACAGGGGCAATCAGCCCCAGCATTTT	CASSEGTGDRGNQPQHF
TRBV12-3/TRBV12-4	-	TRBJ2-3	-	TGTGCCAGCAGTTTAGCGGGCGTAGATACGCAGTATTTT	CASSLAGVDTQYF
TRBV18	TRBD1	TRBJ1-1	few	TGTGCCAGCTCCCTGGGACAGGGCGCTACTGAAGCTTTCTTT	CASSLGQGATEAFF
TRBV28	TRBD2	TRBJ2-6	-	TGTGCCAGCAGAGCCTCTAGCGGGGTCTCTGGGGCCAACGTCCTGACTTTC	CASRASSGVSGANVLTF
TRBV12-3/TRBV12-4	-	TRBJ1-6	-	TGTGCCAGCAGTTTTGGGAGAGGACCCCTCCACTTT	CASSFGRGPLHF
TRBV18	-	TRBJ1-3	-	TGTGCCAGCTCACCGACAGTCTCTGGAAACACCATATATTTT	CASSPTVSGNTIYF
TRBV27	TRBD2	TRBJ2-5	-	TGTGCCAGCAGTTATATAGCGGGGGTAGAGACCCAGTACTTC	CASSYIAGVETQYF
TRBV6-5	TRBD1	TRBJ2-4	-	TGTGCCAGCAGCCCGACAGGGCCCAAAAACATTCAGTACTTC	CASSPTGPKNIQYF
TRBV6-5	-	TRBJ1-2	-	TGTGCCAGCAGGGACACCGGCTATGGCTACACCTTC	CASRDTGYGYTF
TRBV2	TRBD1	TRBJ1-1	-	TGTGCCAGCTCTACAGGGGGCGCTTTTCGGACTGAAGCTTTCTTT	CASSTGGAFRTEAFF
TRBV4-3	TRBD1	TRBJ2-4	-	TGCGCCAGCAGCCAAGATCGGGGGACAGGGGGAGACATTCAGTACTTC	CASSQDRGTGGDIQYF
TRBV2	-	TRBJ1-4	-	TGTGCCAGCAGTGCGTCCGGAGGGAATGAAAAACTGTTTTTT	CASSASGGNEKLFF
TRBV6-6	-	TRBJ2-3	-	TGTGCCAGCAGTTACTCGGTCAGGGACACAGATACGCAGTATTTT	CASSYSVRDTDTQYF
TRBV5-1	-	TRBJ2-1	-	TGCGCCAGCAGCTTGGCCGTCAATGAGCAGTTCTTC	CASSLAVNEQFF
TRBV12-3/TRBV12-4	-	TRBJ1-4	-	TGTGCCAGCAGGAAGGGAGGGAATGAAAAACTGTTTTTT	CASRKGGNEKLFF